The entry below describes one T cell receptor beta chain. CDR1 and CDR2 from the germline V gene are MGHRA and YSYEKL. This CDR3 is 15 amino acids long. V gave up 1 base and J gave up 5 bases; unmatched junction bases: 6. This record comes from a study of OX40 agonist ivuxolimab in advanced cancers. In the study overall: Patients got intravenous ivuxolimab at 0.01 to 10 mg/kg every 2 weeks. Three partial responders included one hepatocellular carcinoma patient and two cutaneous melanoma patients.

Autoimmune disease history or systemic immunosuppression barred patients. Drawing of blood for sampling happened at baseline, at cycle 4 day 1, and at cycle 7 day 1. Sequenced by immunoSEQ multiplex PCR; TCRdb stores in-frame clones only, minus some. The sample lists approximately 92,000 clones; about 96% were seen once. This chain connects TRBV4-1 to TRBJ2-5; 8 positions match TRBD2. The specimen was CD4+ or CD8+ T cells sorted from blood, collected in a trial of the OX40 agonist ivuxolimab. The clonotype originates from an adult with an advanced solid tumor such as melanoma, head and neck, liver or kidney cancer. The CDR3 loop reads CASSQGAGDVETQYF. In nucleotides, the CDR3 is TGCGCCAGCAGCCAAGGAGCGGGGGATGTGGAGACCCAGTACTTC.